Listed below are T cell receptor beta chains from one sample, sequenced in a study of Ad26.COV2.S vaccination and SARS-CoV-2 variants. TCRdb's copy holds only in-frame clones and misses some; the assay was immunoSEQ multiplex PCR. The sample yields roughly 510,000 clones, around 90% seen once. The source material was peripheral blood, sampled in a trial of Ad26.COV2.S vaccine versus placebo. These receptor sequences come from a person between 18 and 59 years old who received the Ad26.COV2.S COVID-19 vaccine or a placebo. CDR3s include the opening cysteine and the closing phenylalanine or tryptophan. Fields, in order: V gene, clone size, J gene, D gene, CDR3 protein, CDR3 DNA. A D gene is named only where the DNA matches it firmly. Clone sizes are given selectively: once, few, many, or a class where the clone is expanded.

TRBV15	few	TRBJ2-1	TRBD2	CATQRLAGGYNEQFF	TGTGCCACCCAACGACTAGCGGGAGGGTACAATGAGCAGTTCTTC
TRBV27	.	TRBJ2-5	.	CASSIAGILQETQYF	TGTGCCAGCAGTATAGCTGGGATTTTACAAGAGACCCAGTACTTC
TRBV24-1	.	TRBJ2-3	TRBD2	CATSSLAGPTDTQYF	TGTGCCACCAGTTCCCTAGCGGGACCCACAGATACGCAGTATTTT
TRBV28	many	TRBJ2-5	TRBD2	CASSLAGEVETQYF	TGTGCCAGCAGTTTAGCGGGAGAGGTGGAGACCCAGTACTTC
TRBV7-3	.	TRBJ2-2	.	CASSLTPAGELFF	TGTGCCAGCAGCTTAACCCCTGCAGGGGAGCTGTTTTTT
TRBV4-2	.	TRBJ2-1	TRBD1	CASSQGSGTAKDEQFF	TGTGCCAGCAGCCAAGGTTCCGGGACAGCTAAAGATGAGCAGTTCTTC
TRBV28	.	TRBJ2-7	.	CASTMGGRTGYEQYF	TGTGCCAGCACCATGGGGGGCAGGACGGGCTACGAGCAGTACTTC
TRBV29-1	.	TRBJ1-2	TRBD1	CSIAPQQGINYGYTF	TGCAGCATAGCCCCCCAACAGGGGATTAACTATGGCTACACCTTC
TRBV19	.	TRBJ1-5	.	CASSIKGSQPQHF	TGTGCCAGTAGTATTAAGGGGAGCCAGCCCCAGCATTTT
TRBV6-5	.	TRBJ1-6	.	CASGVQGSDSPLHF	TGTGCCAGCGGAGTACAGGGTTCGGATTCACCCCTCCACTTT